A selection of T cell receptor beta chains follows, all from one sample in a study of T cell repertoires in cytomegalovirus infection. A single record per CDR3 protein comes from TCRdb applying MiXCR to the reads. The sample records some 150,000 distinct CDR3 sequences, roughly a third being singletons. These receptors are not linked to any known antigen. Sequenced here: CD8+ T cells from cultured PBMCs, sampled from culture after CMV antigen stimulation. Receptors were obtained from a human donor in good health (CMV status not recorded). Some clones in this sample may be carry-over from other donors' samples. Each CDR3 is given with its conserved first and last residue. Fields, in order: D gene, V gene, J gene, clone size, CDR3 DNA, CDR3 protein. D genes are given only for firm matches. Clone sizes are given selectively: once, few, many, or a class where the clone is expanded.

>-|TRBV7-9|TRBJ2-3|many
TGTGCCAGCAGCGCTGGAGGGTGGGGGGATACGCAGTATTTT
CASSAGGWGDTQYF
>-|TRBV27|TRBJ2-7|-
TGTGCCAGCAGTTTAATACTCCGCGGAACCTACGAGCAGTACTTC
CASSLILRGTYEQYF
>-|TRBV3-1|TRBJ1-1|-
TGTGCCAGCAGCCGTGACGGGAAGGCTTTCTTT
CASSRDGKAFF
>-|TRBV4-1|TRBJ2-7|-
TGCGCCAGCAGCCAAGATGAAGGGCTCACGTTAAAGAGAGGGGAGCAGTACTTC
CASSQDEGLTLKRGEQYF
>TRBD1|TRBV4-2|TRBJ1-1|few
TGTGCCAGCAGCCAAGGGGACAGCCTGAACACTGAAGCTTTCTTT
CASSQGDSLNTEAFF
>-|TRBV6-4|TRBJ1-5|many
TGTGCCAGCAGCGCAGACGGGAATAGCAATCAGCCCCAGCATTTT
CASSADGNSNQPQHF
>TRBD2|TRBV28|TRBJ2-5|once
TGTGCCAGCAGCCCTTTGAGCGGGGAGTACCAAGAGACCCAGTACTTC
CASSPLSGEYQETQYF
>TRBD1|TRBV19|TRBJ1-2|few
TGTGCCAGTAGTATATTTACTGGGGGACAGGCGACGATCTATGGCTACACCTTC
CASSIFTGGQATIYGYTF
>TRBD2|TRBV25-1|TRBJ2-5|-
TGTGCCAGCAGTGAATGGACGGGACTAGCGGGGGCCACAGAGACCCAGTACTTC
CASSEWTGLAGATETQYF
>TRBD2|TRBV7-4|TRBJ2-1|few
TGTGCCAGCAGCCCCCTGACTAGCGGGGGGGCCGCGACCTACAATGAGCAGTTCTTC
CASSPLTSGGAATYNEQFF
>-|TRBV27|TRBJ2-7|many
TGTGCCAGCAGTCTAGGAGAATTTTCCTACGAGCAGTACTTC
CASSLGEFSYEQYF
>-|TRBV27|TRBJ1-1|-
TGTGCCAGCAGTTTCCAGCCGGGACACCAAGCTTTCTTT
CASSFQPGHQAFF
>-|TRBV12-3/TRBV12-4|TRBJ1-1|-
TGTGCCAGCAGATCCGCGGGGGGCGCGACTGAAGCTTTCTTT
CASRSAGGATEAFF
>-|TRBV2|TRBJ2-7|few
TGTGCCAGCAGTGAAGCGCGGTGGGACACCGATTACGAGCAGTACTTC
CASSEARWDTDYEQYF
>-|TRBV7-2|TRBJ2-1|many
TGTGCCAGCAGCTGGAGCGCCCTCTCCTACAATGAGCAGTTCTTC
CASSWSALSYNEQFF
>TRBD2|TRBV10-2|TRBJ2-1|-
TGCGCCAGCTGTCTTTCCAGCGGGGGGTCTTCCCTTTTCCGACACAATGAGCAGTTCTTC
CASCLSSGGSSLFRHNEQFF
>TRBD2|TRBV12-3/TRBV12-4|TRBJ2-2|many
TGTGCCAGCAGCCGCCTAGCGGGGGTTACCGGGGAGCTGTTTTTT
CASSRLAGVTGELFF
>TRBD1|TRBV5-1|TRBJ2-7|-
TGCGCCAGCAGCTCGATATCCGGGACAGGGCACGAGCAGTACTTC
CASSSISGTGHEQYF
>-|TRBV7-9|TRBJ1-2|-
TGTGCCAGCAGCTTTATAAACTATGGCTACACCTTC
CASSFINYGYTF
>-|TRBV12-3/TRBV12-4|TRBJ1-2|-
TGTGCCAGCAGTCCCGACAGATATGGCTACACCTTC
CASSPDRYGYTF
>-|TRBV6-5|TRBJ1-2|few
TGTGCCAGCAGTTACTCAAGGGTCCAGCCGAGTTATGGCTACACCTTC
CASSYSRVQPSYGYTF
>TRBD2|TRBV20-1|TRBJ2-5|-
TGCAGTGCAAGGGAGATTTGGAGCGGGGAACAAGAGACCCAGTACTTC
CSAREIWSGEQETQYF
>-|TRBV7-9|TRBJ2-1|-
TGTGGAGGGGGGGAAAAAAGCTACAATGAGCAGTTCTTC
CGGGEKSYNEQFF
>TRBD2|TRBV7-9|TRBJ2-1|many
TGTGCCAGCAGCTGGAGTGTGACTAGCGGGGGGCGGTCCTACAATGAGCAGTTCTTC
CASSWSVTSGGRSYNEQFF
>-|TRBV5-6|TRBJ2-7|-
TGTGCCAGCAGCTTGGAGCCAGGGACCTACGAGCAGTACTTC
CASSLEPGTYEQYF
>TRBD1|TRBV12-5|TRBJ1-2|-
TGTGCTAGTGGTTCGTATTTAACAGGGGCGTCGGATGGCTACACCTTC
CASGSYLTGASDGYTF
>-|TRBV7-2|TRBJ2-2|many
TGTGCCAGCAGCTTAGTCGGCTTAGGGGAGCTGTTTTTT
CASSLVGLGELFF
>TRBD1|TRBV19|TRBJ2-1|-
TGTGCCAGTAGTATGGGGACAGGGGTCCCCTACAATGAGCAGTTCTTC
CASSMGTGVPYNEQFF
>-|TRBV28|TRBJ2-7|medium-sized
TGTGCCAGCAGTCTCCCAGGCCCAGTCTCCTACGAGCAGTACTTC
CASSLPGPVSYEQYF
>-|TRBV12-3/TRBV12-4|TRBJ1-1|-
TGTGCCAGCCAGGGTCTTAAGAACACTGAAGCTTTCTTT
CASQGLKNTEAFF
>-|TRBV7-6|TRBJ1-1|many
TGTGCCAGCAGCTTAGCCGGGGTGAACACTGAAGCTTTCTTT
CASSLAGVNTEAFF
>-|TRBV14|TRBJ1-1|-
TGTGCCAGCAGCCTTCTCTGGGGGCTCGAGAGCACTGAAGCTTTCTTT
CASSLLWGLESTEAFF
>TRBD1|TRBV4-1|TRBJ2-1|-
TGCGCCAGCAGCCATCCTCGGACAGGGGGCCCGTCCTACAATGAGCAGTTCTTC
CASSHPRTGGPSYNEQFF
>-|TRBV6-6|TRBJ2-6|few
TGTGCCAGCAGTTACTCGCAGGGAGGTGGGGCCAACGTCCTGACTTTC
CASSYSQGGGANVLTF
>TRBD1|TRBV11-2|TRBJ2-3|-
TGTGCCAGCAGCGTGGACAGGGGCGCAGATACGCAGTATTTT
CASSVDRGADTQYF
>TRBD1|TRBV27|TRBJ2-5|-
TGTGCCAGCAGTTTAAGGGACAGGGTTGGAGAGACCCAGTACTTC
CASSLRDRVGETQYF
>-|TRBV27|TRBJ2-1|few
TGTGCCAGCAGTCTGACAGGTAATTCCTACAATGAGCAGTTCTTC
CASSLTGNSYNEQFF
>-|TRBV6-2/TRBV6-3|TRBJ2-1|-
TGTGCCAGCAGTTACTCGCCGGGCAATGAGCAGTTCTTC
CASSYSPGNEQFF
>TRBD1|TRBV9|TRBJ2-7|few
TGTGCCAGCAGCGGGGACAGGGGGCTACGCGAGCAGTACTTC
CASSGDRGLREQYF
>TRBD2|TRBV7-8|TRBJ2-3|many
TGTGCCAGCAGCTTAGGCCTAGCGGGGATCATAGATACGCAGTATTTT
CASSLGLAGIIDTQYF
>-|TRBV12-3/TRBV12-4|TRBJ2-7|-
TGTGCCAGCAGTGTAGGAGAGCTCTACGAGCAGTACTTC
CASSVGELYEQYF
>-|TRBV2|TRBJ1-1|few
TGTGCCAGCAAGGGCCTGCAGGGCGGTATAACTGAAGCTTTCTTT
CASKGLQGGITEAFF
>-|TRBV7-6|TRBJ2-7|-
TGTGCCAGCAGCTCCGGGGGAGGCGTCTACGAGCAGTACTTC
CASSSGGGVYEQYF
>-|TRBV28|TRBJ1-1|-
TGTGCCACAAGGGGAAGGCCTGAAGCTTTCTTT
CATRGRPEAFF
>-|TRBV28|TRBJ2-7|many
TGTGCCAGCAGTTTATCCCGCCTTGTCCCGAGACCGGGTAGCTCCTACGAGCAGTACTTC
CASSLSRLVPRPGSSYEQYF
>-|TRBV7-9|TRBJ2-1|few
TGTGCCAGCAGCTCTCGGGCAGGCTCCTACAATGAGCAGTTCTTC
CASSSRAGSYNEQFF
>-|TRBV19|TRBJ2-3|few
TGTGCCAGTAGTATCGACCCCACTCGGCTAGGGGCAGATACGCAGTATTTT
CASSIDPTRLGADTQYF
>-|TRBV7-6|TRBJ2-1|few
TGTGCCAGCAGCTTAGCGGGGGGGCGGATCTTGGAGCAGTTCTTC
CASSLAGGRILEQFF
>-|TRBV27|TRBJ1-1|-
TGTGCCAGCAGTTCCTCTTCAGGTATGAACACTGAAGCTTTCTTT
CASSSSSGMNTEAFF
>-|TRBV2|TRBJ1-2|few
TGTGCCAGCAGTGCCGGGGCTATGGGCTACACCTTC
CASSAGAMGYTF
>-|TRBV15|TRBJ2-7|-
TGTGCCACCAGCAGGACAGGTTCCTACGAGCAGTACTTC
CATSRTGSYEQYF
>-|TRBV7-8|TRBJ2-1|few
TGTGCCAGCAGCTTAAGCACTGCCAGCTCCTACAATGAGCAGTTCTTC
CASSLSTASSYNEQFF
>-|TRBV11-1|TRBJ2-3|few
TGTGCCAGCGGATACCTAAAGGGCACAGATACGCAGTATTTT
CASGYLKGTDTQYF
>-|TRBV20-1|TRBJ2-1|once
TGCAGTGCTAGCTTGGGTTTCTCCTACAATGAGCAGTTCTTC
CSASLGFSYNEQFF
>-|TRBV4-1|TRBJ1-1|-
TGCGCCAGCAGCCAACACTCAAACACTGAAGCTTTCTTT
CASSQHSNTEAFF
>TRBD2|TRBV9|TRBJ2-5|few
TGTGCCAGCAGCGTGAATCCGGGACTAGCGGGGGTAGAAGAGACCCAGTACTTC
CASSVNPGLAGVEETQYF
>-|TRBV28|TRBJ1-4|-
TGTGCCAGCAGTTTATCCGATGAGGGAGGTGAAAAACTGTTTTTT
CASSLSDEGGEKLFF
>-|TRBV7-3|TRBJ1-2|few
TGTGCCAGAAACCCACCTAGGGGTGGCTACACCTTC
CARNPPRGGYTF
>-|TRBV29-1|TRBJ2-5|once
TGCAGCGTTGATTACGGGACAGAGACCCAGTACTTC
CSVDYGTETQYF
>-|TRBV12-3/TRBV12-4|TRBJ1-3|-
TGTGCCAGCAGTTTATCCGGAGGCGGAAACACCATATATTTT
CASSLSGGGNTIYF